This T cell receptor beta chain was obtained from a study of T cells after yellow fever vaccination. Whole-study results and caveats: Researchers noted that a small share of clonotypes showed up in both CD4 and CD8 compartments. By day 5 rather than day 15, the secondary response had peaked, though it was weaker. High-abundance clonotypes from the bulk population could contaminate FACS-sorted repertoires.

By 5'RACE template switching, TCR cDNA was produced, with a universal primer site and UMIs added in the process. In TCRdb, the 5' RACE reads were re-called with MiXCR into one record per CDR3 protein. The sample includes 300,000 or so distinct CDR3 sequences, approximately 13% seen only once; the top ten take roughly 0.5%. This clonotype was seen a handful of times. Its cognate antigen is unknown. CDR3 length: 14 residues. Germline CDR1 is SEHNR and CDR2 is FQNEAQ (reference sequence). Trimming cost V 10 bases and J 8 bases; bases outside gene matches: 12. The chain joins TRBV7-9 to TRBJ2-1; TRBD2 matches 9 bases. The receptor's source is a man aged 30 to 39 who received the YFV17D yellow fever vaccine. Sequenced material: CD4+ T cells sorted from PBMCs, taken 45 days after the yellow fever booster vaccination. The CDR3 here is CAKSRSSGKYEQFF. In nucleotides, the CDR3 is TGTGCCAAGAGCAGGTCTAGCGGGAAATATGAGCAGTTCTTC.